The clone carrying this TCR beta chain was seen a single time. The source of the sample is a study of cytomegalovirus exposure and HLA in healthy donors. This PCR relied on a set of 60 Vbeta primers and 13 Jbeta primers. Here immunoSEQ multiplex PCR was the method, and the copy in TCRdb shows in-frame clones only, minus some. The sample yields 100,000 to 150,000 clones, around 79% seen once. Germline V gene sequence: CDR1 SGDLS, CDR2 YYNGEE. J was trimmed by 10 bases and V by 3 bases; bases with no gene match: 9. The CDR3 is made up of 15 amino acids. The J gene is TRBJ2-1, the V gene TRBV9; 11 bases match TRBD2. This sequence was found in a woman between 40 and 55 years old in good health and CMV-seronegative. Input material: PBMCs. CDR3 residues: CASSAEGLAAGEQFF. CDR3 nucleotides: TGTGCCAGCAGCGCAGAGGGACTAGCGGCGGGGGAGCAGTTCTTC.